These 28 T cell receptor beta chains were sequenced from one sample in a study of shared clonotypes between healthy human individuals. The assay was immunoSEQ multiplex PCR, and TCRdb's table has in-frame clones only and misses some. The sample includes about 1 million clones, approximately 78% of them seen just once. The sequencing input was memory CD4+ T cells from PBMCs. Indicated subset: CD45RA-negative fraction. Receptor source: a man between 18 and 29 years old in good health. Some clones in this sample may be carry-over from other donors' samples.

The chain links TRBV28 to TRBJ1-5; D gene uncertain. This CDR3 has 15 amino acids. The V and J ends lost 6 bases and 7 bases respectively, with 19 bases between them. Germline CDR1 and CDR2: MDHEN and SYDVKM. The CDR3 is CASRLASPGRQPQHF. The CDR3 nucleotides are TGTGCCAGCAGGTTGGCATCTCCCGGGAGGCAGCCCCAGCATTTT.

The chain has TRBV15 and TRBJ2-7; D not resolved. The V end lost 0 bases, the J end lost 3 bases, and 9 bases lay between the germline ends. Germline CDR1 and CDR2: LNHNV and YYDKDF (reference sequence). The CDR3 runs to 14 residues. The CDR3 reads CATSRDTQYYEQYF. For the CDR3, the DNA is TGTGCCACCAGCAGAGATACACAGTACTACGAGCAGTACTTC.

The genes are TRBV5-4 and TRBJ1-3; no definite D call. The germline V gene encodes CDR1 SGHNT and CDR2 YYREEE (reference sequence). The germline V and J ends were trimmed by 3 bases and 8 bases, with 12 bases remaining between them. The length of the CDR3 is 13 residues. This CDR3 reads CASSYNSGDTIYF. Written as DNA, the CDR3 is TGTGCCAGCAGCTACAACTCCGGGGACACCATATATTTT. The full variable domain, with the rest looked up from reference TRBV5-4 and TRBJ1-3, is ETGVTQSPTHLIKTRGQQVTLRCSSQSGHNTVSWYQQALGQGPQFIFQYYREEENGRGNFPPRFSGLQFPNYSSELNVNALELDDSALYLCASSYNSGDTIYFGEGSWLTVV.

Concerning this clone: Other DNA sequences in this specimen translate into the identical CDR3. The rearrangement uses TRBV18 and TRBJ2-7, with TRBD1 matching over 7 bases. Germline V gene sequence: CDR1 KGHSH, CDR2 LQKENI. The V segment lost 0 bases and the J segment 2 bases; nucleotides outside the gene matches: 1. The CDR3 is made up of 14 amino acids. CDR3 protein: CASSPPTGTYEQYF. DNA for the CDR3: TGTGCCAGCTCACCACCGACAGGGACCTACGAGCAGTACTTC. Based on the CDR3 plus reference TRBV18 and TRBJ2-7, the full variable domain is NAGVMQNPRHLVRRRGQEARLRCSPMKGHSHVYWYRQLPEEGLKFMVYLQKENIIDESGMPKERFSAEFPKEGPSILRIQQVVRGDSAAYFCASSPPTGTYEQYFGPGTRLTVT.

This sequence joins TRBV28 and TRBJ1-4; D is undetermined. CDR3 length: 16 amino acids. In germline, CDR1 is MDHEN, CDR2 SYDVKM. The V gene lost 6 bases and the J gene lost 0 bases, with 14 bases spanning the gap. CDR3 in amino acids: CASSPVGDATNEKLFF. CDR3 sequence (DNA): TGTGCCAGCAGCCCAGTGGGAGACGCAACTAATGAAAAACTGTTTTTT.

V usage is TRBV6-1 and J usage is TRBJ2-5; 8 bases agree with TRBD1. Losses at the gene ends were 2 bases for V and 3 bases for J; bases not matched to a gene: 2. The germline gives CDR1 MNHNS, CDR2 SASEGT. CDR3 length: 14 amino acids. As DNA, the CDR3 is TGTGCCAGCAGTGAAACAGGGGGAAAAGAGACCCAGTACTTC. Protein: CASSETGGKETQYF.

This clone was picked up one time. In nucleotides, the CDR3 is TGTGCCAGCAGCACCATATCAACCGGGACGGGCTCCTACGAGCAGTACTTC. This sequence encodes CASSTISTGTGSYEQYF. The rearrangement links TRBV4-2 to TRBJ2-7; D may match TRBD1 or TRBD2 (5 bases each). This CDR3 spans 17 amino acids. The V end was cut by 5 bases, the J end by 0 bases, with 20 bases between. Per the germline V gene, CDR1 is LGHNA and CDR2 is YNFKEQ.

This sequence joins TRBV28 and TRBJ1-2; 8 bases match TRBD1. The CDR3 spans 14 residues. V shed 6 bases and J 2 bases; nucleotides not matched to a gene: 5. Germline CDR1 MDHEN, CDR2 SYDVKM. CDR3 protein: CASRSQGVNYGYTF. The CDR3 nucleotides read TGTGCCAGCAGATCACAGGGGGTGAACTATGGCTACACCTTC.

In DNA, the CDR3 is TGCAGTGCTAGTAGGGTCAGCGAAGCTTTCTTT. Amino acid sequence: CSASRVSEAFF. The gene calls are TRBV20-1 and TRBJ1-1; D unclear. CDR1 DFQATT and CDR2 SNEGSKA come from the germline V gene (reference sequence). This CDR3 contains 11 residues. Trimming stripped 3 bases from V and 8 bases from J, with 10 bases between.

In this sample, this clone turned up a few times. This chain uses TRBV5-6 with TRBJ2-1, with 13 bases lining up with TRBD2. The V and J ends lost 4 bases and 8 bases, in that order; junction bases with no gene match: 6. The CDR3 is made up of 15 amino acids. Germline V lookup: CDR1 SGHDT, CDR2 YYEEEE. In DNA form, the CDR3 reads TGTGCCAGCAGCCCCGGGACTAGCGGGATGTATGAGCAGTTCTTC. As protein: CASSPGTSGMYEQFF.

The table lists this clone with a count of one. V and J are TRBV7-6 and TRBJ2-5; 7 nucleotides match TRBD2. The V gene's germline CDR1 is SGHVS and CDR2 FNYEAQ. Trimming took 5 bases from V and 5 from J; bases not matched to a gene: 11. The CDR3 runs to 15 residues. The CDR3 loop is CASSTFGLGGETQYF. The DNA for the CDR3 is TGTGCCAGCAGCACCTTTGGACTAGGAGGGGAGACCCAGTACTTC.

The chain uses TRBV27 and TRBJ2-3; TRBD1 matches at 9 bases. Germline CDR1 MNHEY, CDR2 SMNVEV (reference sequence). The CDR3 runs 16 residues. J gave up 5 bases and V 3 bases, and 9 bases lay outside the gene matches. The CDR3 region is CASSLSINRGLDTQYF. The CDR3 DNA reads TGTGCCAGCAGTTTGTCTATTAACAGGGGGCTAGATACGCAGTATTTT.

This chain links TRBV19 with TRBJ2-4, with TRBD1 identical over 7 bases. This CDR3 is 15 amino acids long. The V and J ends lost 6 bases and 3 bases, in that order; junction bases with no gene match: 8. Germline V gene data show CDR1 as LNHDA and CDR2 as SQIVND (reference sequence). The CDR3 protein is CASRPDRMGKNIQYF. The CDR3 DNA follows: TGTGCCAGTAGGCCGGACAGGATGGGCAAAAACATTCAGTACTTC.

The chain uses TRBV28 and TRBJ1-1; D is unclear. Trimming took off 8 bases at V and 0 bases at J, with 10 bases between the two ends. CDR1 is MDHEN and CDR2 is SYDVKM in the germline V gene. The CDR3 extends over 13 amino acids. The chain's CDR3 is CASGYYMNTEAFF. The CDR3 bases are TGTGCCAGCGGCTACTACATGAACACTGAAGCTTTCTTT.

The CDR3 protein is CASSLGPTGYNEQFF. In DNA, the CDR3 is TGTGCCAGCAGCTTAGGCCCTACAGGGTACAATGAGCAGTTCTTC. This rearrangement joins TRBV7-2 to TRBJ2-1, with D perhaps TRBD1 (6 bases). Germline V lookup: CDR1 SGHTA, CDR2 FQGNSA. There are 15 residues in the CDR3. Trimming pared 1 base from V and 4 bases from J, leaving 11 bases between.

The CDR3 sequence: CAWSGGEETQYF. The CDR3 nucleotides read TGTGCCTGGTCCGGTGGAGAAGAGACCCAGTACTTC. This rearrangement joins TRBV30 to TRBJ2-5; D uncertain. Germline CDR1 is GTSNPN and CDR2 is SVGIG (reference sequence). Trimming took off 5 bases at V and 3 bases at J, with 10 bases between the two ends. CDR3 length: 12 amino acids. Full variable domain (missing parts from reference TRBV30 and TRBJ2-5): SQTIHQWPATLVQPVGSPLSLECTVEGTSNPNLYWYRQAAGRGLQLLFYSVGIGQISSEVPQNLSASRPQDRQFILSSKKLLLSDSGFYLCAWSGGEETQYFGPGTRLLVL.

DNA for the CDR3: TGTGCCAGCAGTCGGGGACAGGGGGCTGATCAGCCCCAGCATTTT. Its protein is CASSRGQGADQPQHF. The rearrangement links TRBV27 to TRBJ1-5, with 12 bases aligning to TRBD1. Germline-derived CDR1 and CDR2 are MNHEY and SMNVEV (reference sequence). The CDR3 contains 15 residues. J lost 5 bases, V lost 5 bases, and 4 bases had no gene match.

The chain uses TRBV11-3 and TRBJ2-2; TRBD1 might be the D (6 bases). The germline V and J ends were trimmed by 6 bases and 1 base, with 12 bases remaining between them. Germline values: CDR1 SGHNT, CDR2 YENEEA. The CDR3 length is 15 residues. The CDR3, as DNA: TGTGCCAGCAGTACGGACAGCCTGAACACCGGGGAGCTGTTTTTT. It translates to CASSTDSLNTGELFF.

The chain has TRBV28 and TRBJ1-4, with TRBD1 matching over 10 bases. This CDR3 is built from 14 residues. Germline CDR1 MDHEN, CDR2 SYDVKM. With V trimmed by 7 bases and J by 7 bases, 6 bases remained unmatched. The CDR3 DNA reads TGTGCCAGCACCAGACAGGGGGCTCTTGAAAAACTGTTTTTT. Its protein is CASTRQGALEKLFF.

This sequence joins TRBV7-3 and TRBJ2-1, with TRBD2 identical over 11 bases. Trimming took 5 bases from V and 4 from J; bases not matched to a gene: 4. The germline V gene encodes CDR1 SGHTA and CDR2 FQGTGA. The CDR3 sequence is 15 residues long. CDR3: CASSETSGNYNEQFF. CDR3 DNA: TGTGCCAGCAGCGAGACTAGCGGGAATTACAATGAGCAGTTCTTC.

V gene TRBV5-8 combines with J gene TRBJ2-1; 8 nucleotides align to TRBD1. CDR1 SGHTS and CDR2 YDEGEE come from the germline V gene. CDR3 size: 17 residues. V shed 3 bases and J 4 bases; nucleotides not matched to a gene: 12. The CDR3 coding sequence is TGTGCCAGCAGCTCATGGTGGGTACAGGGGGAGTACAATGAGCAGTTCTTC. Residues: CASSSWWVQGEYNEQFF.

This clone has only a few counts. This chain connects TRBV28 to TRBJ2-3, with TRBD2 identical over 8 bases. The junction had 8 bases not matched to a gene; V was cut back by 7 bases and J by 5 bases. Per the germline V gene, CDR1 is MDHEN and CDR2 is SYDVKM. The CDR3 is 14 amino acids. The CDR3 loop reads CASNGREVGDTQYF. The CDR3 DNA is TGTGCCAGCAATGGGCGGGAGGTTGGAGATACGCAGTATTTT.

This chain links TRBV27 with TRBJ1-1; D not certain. The V gene's germline CDR1 is MNHEY and CDR2 SMNVEV (reference sequence). Trimming pared 1 base from V and 4 bases from J, leaving 22 bases between. The CDR3 runs to 18 residues. The DNA of the CDR3 is TGTGCCAGCAGTTTATTTCTCGTTAGTCGAGGTCGTGGCACTGAAGCTTTCTTT. The encoded protein is CASSLFLVSRGRGTEAFF.

On this clone itself: Distinct nucleotide sequences in the sample also encode this CDR3. The chain carries TRBV18 and TRBJ1-1, with 7 bases fitting TRBD1. The CDR3 extends over 13 amino acids. Germline assignment: CDR1 KGHSH and CDR2 LQKENI. With V trimmed by 4 bases and J by 3 bases, 2 bases remained unmatched. The CDR3 here is CASSLQGYTEAFF. CDR3 in DNA: TGTGCCAGCTCACTACAGGGGTACACTGAAGCTTTCTTT.

The J gene is TRBJ1-2, the V gene TRBV28; the match to TRBD1 covers 8 bases. The germline V gene has CDR1 MDHEN and CDR2 SYDVKM. The trim removed 2 bases at V and 7 bases at J, leaving 6 bases unmatched. The CDR3 length is 14 residues. Here the CDR3 reads CASSLVQGAGGYTF. In DNA, the CDR3 is TGTGCCAGCAGTTTAGTCCAGGGGGCGGGTGGCTACACCTTC.

This chain uses TRBV18 with TRBJ1-1; D call uncertain. Germline CDR1 reads KGHSH; CDR2 reads LQKENI. The CDR3 consists of 16 residues. Trimming cost V 1 base and J 0 bases, with 12 bases left between them. CDR3 bases: TGTGCCAGCTCACCACAGGTCGCCTCCTTGAACACTGAAGCTTTCTTT. It encodes CASSPQVASLNTEAFF.

The rearrangement joins TRBV30 to TRBJ1-5; 7 bases fit TRBD1. The ends lost 1 base at V and 7 bases at J; junction bases unmatched: 4. This CDR3 contains 13 residues. Germline-derived CDR1 and CDR2 are GTSNPN and SVGIG (reference sequence). The CDR3 DNA follows: TGTGCCTGGAGTGCCAGGGGGGGCCAGCCCCAGCATTTT. Translating it yields CAWSARGGQPQHF.

This clone has ten or more counts. As DNA, the CDR3 is TGTGCCAGTTCTCGAGGGAGTCGGAACACTGAAGCTTTCTTT. It is translated as CASSRGSRNTEAFF. V usage is TRBV19 and J usage is TRBJ1-1; the D is unclear. Germline CDR1 is LNHDA and CDR2 is SQIVND (reference sequence). Trimming shortened V by 8 bases and J by 1 base, and 14 bases separated the two germline ends. The CDR3 spans 14 residues.